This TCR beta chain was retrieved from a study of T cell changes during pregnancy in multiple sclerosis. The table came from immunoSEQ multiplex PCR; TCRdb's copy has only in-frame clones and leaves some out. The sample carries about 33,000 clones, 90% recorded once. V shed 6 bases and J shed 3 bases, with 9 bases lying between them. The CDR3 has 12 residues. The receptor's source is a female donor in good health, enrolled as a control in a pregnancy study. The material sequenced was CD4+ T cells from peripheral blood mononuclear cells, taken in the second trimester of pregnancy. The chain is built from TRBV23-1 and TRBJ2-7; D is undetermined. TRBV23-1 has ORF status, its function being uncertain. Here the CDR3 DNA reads TGCGCCAGCAGCCGAGCCCACTACGAGCAGTACTTC. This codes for CASSRAHYEQYF.